The clone carrying this TCR beta chain was counted only a few times. Its antigen is unknown. Some clones are missing from TCRdb's copy, which holds only in-frame ones; the method was immunoSEQ multiplex PCR. Of roughly 80,000 clones in the sample, around 85% are singletons; the top ten hold approximately 1.9%. V gave up 5 bases and J gave up 3 bases; unmatched junction bases: 10. There are 17 residues in the CDR3. Germline V gene lookup returns CDR1 LGHNA and CDR2 YNFKEQ. These data originate in a study of OX40 agonist ivuxolimab in advanced cancers. Study-wide findings and caveats: Researchers report that CD8+ T cells had, on average, more expanded clones than CD4+.

This TCR came from an adult with an advanced solid tumor such as melanoma, head and neck, liver or kidney cancer. The chain has TRBV4-2 and TRBJ2-3; 11 bases fit TRBD2. The source material was CD4+ or CD8+ T cells sorted from blood, sampled in a trial of the OX40 agonist ivuxolimab. The CDR3 region is CASSTALAGGVTDTQYF. Written as DNA, the CDR3 is TGTGCCAGCAGCACAGCTTTAGCGGGAGGGGTGACAGATACGCAGTATTTT.